This T cell receptor (beta chain) was identified during a study of blood T cell repertoires in COVID-19. Study as a whole: Sites across the United States, Italy and Spain contributed samples from acute and convalescent COVID-19. Nucleic acid was either cDNA or gDNA, and it came from T cells, B-cell-depleted T cells, or PBMCs.

From germline, CDR1 is MNHEY and CDR2 SVGAGI. With 6 bases removed from V and 4 bases from J, the gap between germline ends came to 10 bases. The CDR3 is made up of 12 amino acids. This clone has more than one count but fewer than ten. Original processing methods: Cell counts per sample came from amplifying reference gene primers. TCRdb's table, derived via immunoSEQ multiplex PCR, lists solely in-frame clones and lacks some. The V and J calls and the clone size are those of that table, but D and trimming were determined from the DNA. In the table there are some 200,000 clones, 80% to 85% of which are singletons.

The source of this sequence is a human donor with acute or convalescent COVID-19. The donor label of this sample is uncertain. Source material: peripheral blood. The chain joins TRBV6-5 to TRBJ2-7; D possibly corresponds to TRBD1 (5 bases). CDR3 in DNA: TGTGCCAGCAGCTCCTCAGGGTACGAGCAGTACTTC. It specifies CASSSSGYEQYF.